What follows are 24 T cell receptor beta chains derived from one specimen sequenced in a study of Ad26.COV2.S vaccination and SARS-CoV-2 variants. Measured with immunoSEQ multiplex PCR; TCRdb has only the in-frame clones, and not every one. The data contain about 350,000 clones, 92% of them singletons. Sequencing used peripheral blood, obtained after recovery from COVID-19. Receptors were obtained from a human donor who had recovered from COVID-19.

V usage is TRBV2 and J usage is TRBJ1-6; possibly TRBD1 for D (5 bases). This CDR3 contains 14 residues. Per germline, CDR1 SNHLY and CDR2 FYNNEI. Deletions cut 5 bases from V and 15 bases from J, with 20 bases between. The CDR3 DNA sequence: TGTGCCAGCAGTCCTTCAGGGCTATCCGGTAACCTCCACTTT. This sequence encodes CASSPSGLSGNLHF.

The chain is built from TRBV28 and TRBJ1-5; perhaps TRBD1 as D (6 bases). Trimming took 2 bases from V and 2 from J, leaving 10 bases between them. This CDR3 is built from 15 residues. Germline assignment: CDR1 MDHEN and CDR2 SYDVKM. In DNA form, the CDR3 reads TGTGCCAGCAGTTTAGTGGCAGGGGGCAATCAGCCCCAGCATTTT. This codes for CASSLVAGGNQPQHF.

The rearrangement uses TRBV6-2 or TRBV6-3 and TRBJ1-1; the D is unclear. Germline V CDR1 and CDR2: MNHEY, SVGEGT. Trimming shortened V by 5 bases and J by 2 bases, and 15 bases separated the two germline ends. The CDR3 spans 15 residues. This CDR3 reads CASSNNLGGNTEAFF. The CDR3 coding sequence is TGTGCCAGCAGTAACAACTTGGGCGGTAACACTGAAGCTTTCTTT.

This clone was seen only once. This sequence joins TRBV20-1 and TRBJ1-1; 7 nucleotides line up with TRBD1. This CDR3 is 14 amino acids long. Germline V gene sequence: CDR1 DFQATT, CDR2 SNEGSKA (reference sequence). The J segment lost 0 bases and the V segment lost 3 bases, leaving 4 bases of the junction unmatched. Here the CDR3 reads CSASKGAMNTEAFF. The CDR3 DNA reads TGCAGTGCTAGTAAGGGGGCAATGAACACTGAAGCTTTCTTT.

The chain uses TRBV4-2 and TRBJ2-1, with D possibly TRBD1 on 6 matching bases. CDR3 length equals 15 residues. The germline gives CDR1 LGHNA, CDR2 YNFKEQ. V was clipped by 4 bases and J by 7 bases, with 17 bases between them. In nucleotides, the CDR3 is TGTGCCAGCAGCCCTTCGGCAGGGGATGGGAATGAGCAGTTCTTC. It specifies CASSPSAGDGNEQFF.

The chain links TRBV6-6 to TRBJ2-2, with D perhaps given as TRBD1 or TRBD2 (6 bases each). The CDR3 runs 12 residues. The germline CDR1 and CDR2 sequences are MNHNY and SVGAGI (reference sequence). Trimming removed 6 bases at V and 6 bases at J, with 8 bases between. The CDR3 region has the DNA TGTGCCAGCAGAGGGGGGTCCGGGGAGCTGTTTTTT. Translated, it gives CASRGGSGELFF.

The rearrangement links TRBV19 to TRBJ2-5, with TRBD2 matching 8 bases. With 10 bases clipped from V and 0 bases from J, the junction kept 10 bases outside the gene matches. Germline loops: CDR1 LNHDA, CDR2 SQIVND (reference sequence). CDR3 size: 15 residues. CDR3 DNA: TGTGCCACTGTTGGAACTAGCGGAAACCAAGAGACCCAGTACTTC. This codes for CATVGTSGNQETQYF.

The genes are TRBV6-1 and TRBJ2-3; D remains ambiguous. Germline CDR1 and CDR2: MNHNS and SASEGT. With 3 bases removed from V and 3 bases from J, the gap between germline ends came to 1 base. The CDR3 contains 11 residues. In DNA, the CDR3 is TGTGCCAGCAGTGATACAGATACGCAGTATTTT. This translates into CASSDTDTQYF.

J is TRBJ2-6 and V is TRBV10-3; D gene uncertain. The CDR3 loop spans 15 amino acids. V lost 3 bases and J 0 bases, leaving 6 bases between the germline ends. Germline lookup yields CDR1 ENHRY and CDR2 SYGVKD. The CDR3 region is CAISDRDSGANVLTF. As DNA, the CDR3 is TGTGCCATCAGTGATCGAGACTCTGGGGCCAACGTCCTGACTTTC.

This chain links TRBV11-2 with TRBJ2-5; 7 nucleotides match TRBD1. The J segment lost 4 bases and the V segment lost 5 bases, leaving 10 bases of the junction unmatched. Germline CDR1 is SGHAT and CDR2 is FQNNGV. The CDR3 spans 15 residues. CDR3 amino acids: CASSPYYRGVETQYF. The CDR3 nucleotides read TGTGCCAGCAGCCCCTATTACAGGGGTGTAGAGACCCAGTACTTC.

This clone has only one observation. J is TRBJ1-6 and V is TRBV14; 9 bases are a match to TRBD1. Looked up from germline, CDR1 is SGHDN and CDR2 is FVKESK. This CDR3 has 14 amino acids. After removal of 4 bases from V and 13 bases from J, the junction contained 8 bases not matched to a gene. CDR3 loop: CASSPDRGRRPLHF. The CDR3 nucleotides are TGTGCCAGCAGCCCGGACAGGGGACGAAGGCCCCTCCACTTT.

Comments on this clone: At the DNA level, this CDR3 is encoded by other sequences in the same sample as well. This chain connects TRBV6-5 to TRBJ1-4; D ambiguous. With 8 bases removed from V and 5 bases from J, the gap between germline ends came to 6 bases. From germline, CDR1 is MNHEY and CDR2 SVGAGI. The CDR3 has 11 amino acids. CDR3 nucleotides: TGTGCCAGCGGGCGGAATGAAAAACTGTTTTTT. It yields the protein CASGRNEKLFF.

The CDR3 spells CSAGTRGSGYTF. In nucleotides, the CDR3 is TGCAGCGCCGGGACGCGAGGGTCGGGCTACACCTTC. The chain uses TRBV29-1 and TRBJ1-2, with D possibly matching TRBD1 (5 bases). Germline V lookup: CDR1 SQVTM, CDR2 ANQGSEA. Trimming shortened V by 7 bases and J by 8 bases, and 17 bases separated the two germline ends. The length of the CDR3 is 12 residues.

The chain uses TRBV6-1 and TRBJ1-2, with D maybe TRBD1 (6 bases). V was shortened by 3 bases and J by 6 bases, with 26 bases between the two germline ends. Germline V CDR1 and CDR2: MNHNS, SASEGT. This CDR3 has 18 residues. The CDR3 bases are TGTGCCAGCAGTGATCTCATGTTCCGGGACATCTGGGGCCATGGCTACACCTTC. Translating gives CASSDLMFRDIWGHGYTF.

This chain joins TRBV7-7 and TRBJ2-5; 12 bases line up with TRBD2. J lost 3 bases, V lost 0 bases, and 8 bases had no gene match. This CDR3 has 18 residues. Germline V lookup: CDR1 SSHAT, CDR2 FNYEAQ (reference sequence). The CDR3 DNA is TGTGCCAGCAGCTTAGCACTAGCGGGGGGCGAATCGAAAGAGACCCAGTACTTC. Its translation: CASSLALAGGESKETQYF.

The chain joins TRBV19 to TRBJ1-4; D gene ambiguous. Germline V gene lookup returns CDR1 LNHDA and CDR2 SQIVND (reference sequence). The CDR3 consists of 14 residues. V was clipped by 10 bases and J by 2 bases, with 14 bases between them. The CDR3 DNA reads TGTGCCACCAGCCACGTCGGTACTAATGAAAAACTGTTTTTT. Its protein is CATSHVGTNEKLFF.

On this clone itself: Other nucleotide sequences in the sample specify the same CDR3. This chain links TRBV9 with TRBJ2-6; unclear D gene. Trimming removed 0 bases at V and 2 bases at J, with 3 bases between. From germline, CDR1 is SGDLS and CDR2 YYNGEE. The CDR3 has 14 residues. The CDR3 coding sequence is TGTGCCAGCAGCGTAGGCGCTGGGGCCAACGTCCTGACTTTC. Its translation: CASSVGAGANVLTF.

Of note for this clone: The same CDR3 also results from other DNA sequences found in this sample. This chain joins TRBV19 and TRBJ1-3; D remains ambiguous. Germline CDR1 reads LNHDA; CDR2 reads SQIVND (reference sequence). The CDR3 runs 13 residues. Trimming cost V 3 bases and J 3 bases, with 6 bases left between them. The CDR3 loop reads CASSISSGNTIYF. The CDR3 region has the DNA TGTGCCAGTAGTATCTCCAGTGGAAACACCATATATTTT.

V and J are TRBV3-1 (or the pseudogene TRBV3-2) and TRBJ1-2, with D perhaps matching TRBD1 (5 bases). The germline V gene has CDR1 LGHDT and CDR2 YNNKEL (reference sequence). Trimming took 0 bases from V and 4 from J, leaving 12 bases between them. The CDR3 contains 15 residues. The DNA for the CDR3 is TGTGCCAGCAGCCAAGAAGACAGAAAAGGCTATGGCTACACCTTC. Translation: CASSQEDRKGYGYTF.

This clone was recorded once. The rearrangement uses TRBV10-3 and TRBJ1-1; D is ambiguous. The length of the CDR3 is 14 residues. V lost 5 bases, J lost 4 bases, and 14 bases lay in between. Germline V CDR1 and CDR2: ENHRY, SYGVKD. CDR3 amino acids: CAISYLGEGTEAFF. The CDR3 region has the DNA TGTGCCATCAGTTATCTCGGGGAGGGCACTGAAGCTTTCTTT.

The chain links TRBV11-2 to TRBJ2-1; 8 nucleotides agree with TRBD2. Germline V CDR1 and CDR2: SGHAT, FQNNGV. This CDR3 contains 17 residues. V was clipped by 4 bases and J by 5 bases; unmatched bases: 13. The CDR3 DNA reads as TGTGCCAGCAGCTACCGTAGGGCGGGGGGTCTCCACAATGAGCAGTTCTTC. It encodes CASSYRRAGGLHNEQFF.

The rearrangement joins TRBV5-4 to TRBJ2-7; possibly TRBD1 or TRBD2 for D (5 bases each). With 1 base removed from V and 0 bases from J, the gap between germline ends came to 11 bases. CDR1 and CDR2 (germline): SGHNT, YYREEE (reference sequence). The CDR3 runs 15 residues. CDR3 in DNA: TGTGCCAGCAGCTTGCAACGGGGCCTCTCCTACGAGCAGTACTTC. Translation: CASSLQRGLSYEQYF.

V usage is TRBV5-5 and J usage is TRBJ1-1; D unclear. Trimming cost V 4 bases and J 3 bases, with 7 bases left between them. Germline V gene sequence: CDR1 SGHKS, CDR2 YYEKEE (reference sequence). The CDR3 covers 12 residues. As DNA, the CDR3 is TGTGCCAGCAGCCCGGAAGACACTGAAGCTTTCTTT. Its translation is CASSPEDTEAFF.

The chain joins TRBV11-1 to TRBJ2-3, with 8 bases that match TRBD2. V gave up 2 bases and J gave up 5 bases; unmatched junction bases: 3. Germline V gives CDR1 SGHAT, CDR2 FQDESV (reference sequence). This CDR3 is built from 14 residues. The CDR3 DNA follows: TGTGCCAGCAGCTTATCCGGGGGGGAAGATACGCAGTATTTT. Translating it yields CASSLSGGEDTQYF. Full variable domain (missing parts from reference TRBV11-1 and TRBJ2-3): EAEVAQSPRYKITEKSQAVAFWCDPISGHATLYWYRQILGQGPELLVQFQDESVVDDSQLPKDRFSAERLKGVDSTLKIQPAELGDSAMYLCASSLSGGEDTQYFGPGTRLTVL.